Listed below are T cell receptor beta chains from one sample, sequenced in a study of cytomegalovirus exposure and HLA in healthy donors. Data came from immunoSEQ multiplex PCR; TCRdb stores just in-frame clones and leaves some out. The data contain 280,000 or so clones, approximately 90% of them seen just once; the ten biggest clones take up approximately 2.4%. Sequenced sample: PBMCs. Receptors originate from a young woman in good health and CMV-seronegative. Each CDR3 is given without its conserved first and last residue. The D gene is left open where the match is weak.

V	D	J	CDR3
TRBV6-6	NA	TRBJ1-3	ASSSGISGNTIY
TRBV5-1	TRBD2	TRBJ2-7	ASSLGLAGATYEQY
TRBV28	TRBD1	TRBJ1-3	ATTGLSSGNTIY
TRBV7-9	TRBD1	TRBJ2-4	ASSSGQGVFDIQY
TRBV5-1	TRBD1	TRBJ1-2	ASSLDWTGVVYGYT
TRBV6-5	TRBD1	TRBJ1-3	ASSLTGEANTIY
TRBV19	TRBD1	TRBJ2-7	ASSAGSQGYEQY
TRBV6-6	TRBD1	TRBJ1-6	ASSYGTGLSSPLH
TRBV4-1	NA	TRBJ1-5	ASSQVRGSDQPQH
TRBV28	NA	TRBJ1-2	ASSPTTGLGGYT
TRBV6-1	NA	TRBJ2-2	ASTIQEPNTGELF
TRBV4-1	NA	TRBJ2-1	ASSQAPGPYNEQF
TRBV29-1	NA	TRBJ2-2	SVWELANTGELF
TRBV30	NA	TRBJ1-2	AWETPGHNYGYT
TRBV5-1	NA	TRBJ2-2	ASSPGSTGELF
TRBV16	TRBD1	TRBJ2-7	ASSQGDRGYEQY
TRBV6-1	NA	TRBJ2-7	ASTGRGVEQY
TRBV5-1	NA	TRBJ1-1	ASSSLTRVAEAF
TRBV9	TRBD2	TRBJ2-7	ASSVATGIAGGVQHEQY
TRBV4-1	TRBD1	TRBJ1-4	ASNPGQATNEKLF
TRBV4-1	TRBD1	TRBJ1-1	ASSQPGQGSTEAF
TRBV9	TRBD2	TRBJ2-1	ASSHSLAGVPYNEQF
TRBV2	TRBD1	TRBJ2-7	ASSVDRGHDEQY
TRBV5-1	NA	TRBJ2-1	ASSLVGANEQF
TRBV10-3	TRBD1	TRBJ2-1	AINPGQGPYNEQF
TRBV4-1	NA	TRBJ2-3	ASSRRDGGDTQY
TRBV5-8	TRBD2	TRBJ2-5	ASSWGLAGQQETQY
TRBV6-5	TRBD1	TRBJ1-2	ASSYRDRNYGYT
TRBV5-4	TRBD2	TRBJ2-2	ASRITSGGANTGELF
TRBV13	TRBD1	TRBJ1-1	ASSITGVLNTEAF
TRBV9	NA	TRBJ1-3	ASSPGGAAGNTIY
TRBV2	TRBD1	TRBJ1-4	ASSYATGGNEKLF
TRBV20-1	NA	TRBJ1-2	SASRANGYT
TRBV11-2	TRBD1	TRBJ1-2	ASRSSGGVYGYT
TRBV5-1	TRBD1	TRBJ1-2	ASSYQTGFDGYT
TRBV5-1	NA	TRBJ2-1	ASSLVGGEHNEQF
TRBV10-3	TRBD1	TRBJ1-1	AIRPGQVLNTEAF
TRBV9	NA	TRBJ2-5	ASSETTRVEETQY
TRBV25-1	TRBD1	TRBJ1-2	ASSDGAAGQINYGYT
TRBV20-1	TRBD1	TRBJ2-5	SARQGRTQY
TRBV7-9	TRBD1	TRBJ1-5	ASRPDREGEENQPQH
TRBV10-2	TRBD1	TRBJ2-7	ASSRSGSETGAYEQY
TRBV4-2	NA	TRBJ2-5	ASSQSRREETQY
TRBV7-2	NA	TRBJ2-5	ASSFGGRLEETQY
TRBV5-6	NA	TRBJ2-7	ASSRTGYEQY
TRBV18	TRBD1	TRBJ1-1	ASLGQENTEAF
TRBV2	NA	TRBJ2-7	ASSRNLPGSTTGEQY
TRBV7-2	TRBD2	TRBJ2-3	ASISLSGGAADTQY
TRBV6-6	NA	TRBJ1-2	ASSSGEGYGYT
TRBV4-1	NA	TRBJ1-3	ASSQVTGNTIY